This TCR beta chain was retrieved from a study of graft-versus-host responses after intestinal transplantation. Study information: Every recipient had anti-thymocyte globulin induction and 3 to 4 years of tacrolimus plus steroids. Whole-study results and caveats: Allografts carried high graft-versus-host to host-versus-graft clonal ratios in patients having graft-donor T cell macrochimerism.

Measured with immunoSEQ multiplex PCR; TCRdb has only the in-frame clones, and not every one. This sample has fewer than 95,000 clones, with 85% to 95% found just once. Turning to this clone: Its antigen is still unknown.

The receptor comes from a human donor who was the organ donor for an intestinal transplant. Sequenced material: unstimulated CD8+ T cells sorted from spleen or lymph node cells, taken before transplant.

In DNA form, the CDR3 reads TGTGCCAGTAGTATGGCTAGCGGGGCCTACGAGCAGTACTTC. Amino acid sequence: CASSMASGAYEQYF. The chain recombines TRBV19 with TRBJ2-7; 9 bases align to TRBD2. Germline V gene lookup returns CDR1 LNHDA and CDR2 SQIVND (reference sequence). The trim removed 3 bases at V and 2 bases at J, leaving 2 bases unmatched. The CDR3 sequence is 14 residues long.